This T cell receptor beta chain was sequenced during a study of cytomegalovirus exposure and HLA in healthy donors (dated by TCRdb to 2016 to 2017). About the study as a whole: An earlier analysis of approximately 640 of the donors reported approximately 300 Gb of sequence data and around 110 million unique TCR beta sequences from 190 million or so T cells. An early release that covered roughly 600 HLA-typed donors contained approximately 320 gigabases of sequencing data and 85 million to 100 million unique TCR sequences. Among the roughly 380 genotyped donors, approximately 82% belonged to the genetic ancestry cluster associated with self-reported Caucasian donors. The study aimed to test whether signatures of past pathogen exposure could be identified by cataloging public T cell receptors. The study profiled the T cell repertoires of more than 500 subjects by immunosequencing and related them to cytomegalovirus serostatus. A separate validation cohort of roughly 120 different subjects was used in addition to the roughly 700-subject first cohort. The study combined high-throughput TCR immunosequencing, statistical association of individual TCRs with disease status, and machine learning to predict cytomegalovirus infection status. To study patterns of TCR occurrence, a later analysis re-analyzed previously published TCR beta repertoires from several hundred donors and added high-resolution HLA genotyping. Rather than using new phenotypic data, the later analysis identified candidate immune exposures from TCR beta sequences and from how often those sequences occurred across donors. To decide whether each TCR beta V gene segment behaved as functional or pseudogenic, an earlier analysis of over 500 of the donors relied on high-throughput TCR beta sequencing. Donor age, sex, ethnicity and CMV serostatus were collected together with the repertoire data. Genome-wide SNP genotypes for about 60% of the roughly 670 donors were used in a later genetic analysis, which treated that subset as a discovery cohort. Every repertoire in the discovery cohort had been generated on one and the same sequencing platform. HLA typing covered class I and class II loci at four-digit resolution. The number of donors typed differed by locus, with roughly 620-630 for A, B, C, DRB1 and DQB1, roughly 520 for DQA1, about 610 for DPA1, and around 430 for DPB1. Because of strong linkage in the cohort, roughly five DR-DQ haplotypes were treated as single units for association and clustering. Among 300 to 500 genotyped donors of the cohort, an average of around 250,000 unique TCR beta nucleotide sequences was sequenced per donor, of which 15% to 20% were non-productive.

On this clone itself: Its antigen remains unidentified. Qualities for individual bases were not recorded, and no much larger clone is one base off.

The cohort consisted of approximately 690 healthy bone marrow donors. At the time of sampling, every cohort member was nominally healthy, though immune exposures that went unrecorded were likely present. The donor was CMV seropositive and belonged to the group of around 300 seropositive cohort members. A peripheral blood sample was collected from each donor, and TCR beta sequencing was performed on peripheral blood mononuclear cells. The Qiagen DNeasy Blood Extraction Kit was used to extract genomic DNA from the blood cell samples. What the study reported, not specific to this receptor: Because HLA typing was missing for some donors at each locus, association tests included only the typed subset. Assigning TCR associations to individual alleles was difficult when HLA alleles, especially DR and DQ, strongly co-occurred. The sequencing pipeline was judged likely to have produced a cluster of highly shared sequence variants as a technical artifact. Three of the identified cytomegalovirus-associated TCR beta chains were confirmed in vitro to be specific for cytomegalovirus antigens. The classifier was reported to diagnose cytomegalovirus status with high specificity and sensitivity in both the original cohort and the validation cohort. The cohort was sequenced for TCR beta chains only, and without alpha or paired-chain data the features that could be detected were limited. In an earlier analysis of some 540 of the donors, most TCR beta V segments appeared in productive rearrangements about 87% or about 30% of the time, broadly matching IMGT annotations. The presence/absence analyses assumed that sequencing depth was roughly uniform across donors, and that assumption may not be true. A later analysis reported that several top co-occurrence clusters appeared linked to parvovirus B19, influenza, CMV and Epstein-Barr virus. Compared with equally common non-associated chains, HLA-associated TCR beta chains in a later analysis were more clonally expanded and had lower generation probabilities. A later genetic analysis reported fewer N-insertions in productive TCRs among donors in an Asian-associated ancestry cluster than the roughly 720-donor mean. Linkage disequilibrium might explain the correlated functional status among segregating V segments, but an unknown experimental factor could not be excluded. Immune exposure information for the cohort was limited to CMV serostatus. A total of around 150 TCR beta chains were listed by the study as associated with cytomegalovirus. Across donors, most TCR sequences were observed very rarely, whereas some public TCRs were present in many individuals. A further reported finding was that TCR beta sequences accurately predicted the HLA-A and HLA-B alleles for most subjects in the first cohort. The authors suggested that the approach could potentially be extended to other disease states and immunological phenotypes. Most CMV-associated TCR beta chains appeared to be HLA-restricted in a later analysis, and the HLA associations seemed to be driven largely by CMV exposure. In a later analysis, the rate of TCR association differed among HLA loci, with DRB1 alleles having the most associated TCRs and HLA-C alleles having the fewest. Because counts were too low, seventeen rarely observed V segments, including chromosome 9 orphons, were left out of the earlier analysis of over 550 of the donors. At a false discovery rate of 0.05, a later analysis linked fewer than 20,000 TCR beta sequences to specific HLA alleles. An association between a missense DCLRE1C variant and V-gene and J-gene trimming of TCR beta chains was found in a later genetic analysis and replicated in an independent cohort.

The library was prepared using the immunoSEQ multiplex PCR assay. For the multiplex PCR, a mixture combining 60 forward primers for TCR Vbeta segments and 13 reverse primers for TCR Jbeta segments was used. The CDR3 region of rearranged TCR beta genes was amplified from genomic DNA with a multiplex PCR assay. On the Illumina HiSeq System, the amplified TCR beta libraries were sequenced as 87-base-pair reads. In the original analysis: In a later analysis, around 80 million unique TCR beta chains were counted across the roughly 610 repertoires, and some 10 million of these chains were shared by at least two donors. A nearest-neighbor algorithm error-corrected the raw reads and collapsed the reads into unique sequences, merging closely related sequences to remove PCR and sequencing errors. To assign V, D and J gene segments, CDR3 sequences were aligned to IMGT reference sequences. Each retained sequence needed at least a six-nucleotide match to both a V gene segment and a J gene segment. A rearrangement counted as productive if the CDR3 had no stop codons and remained in frame with V and J, and every other rearrangement counted as non-productive. Following IMGT convention, CDR3 was defined as the stretch from the second conserved V-encoded cysteine up to the conserved J-encoded phenylalanine. In an earlier analysis of approximately 500 of the donors, sequences lacking an unambiguous match to a single V gene segment were excluded. In an earlier analysis of about 590 of the donors, a V segment was called functional when productive rearrangements were above 56.7%, and segregating when the standard deviation between donors exceeded 5%. A statistical classification framework was developed to diagnose cytomegalovirus status using the catalog of TCR beta chain sequences. V and J gene assignment, in a later analysis, came from comparing TCR nucleotide sequences with IMGT/GENE-DB human TR gene sequences. The TCRdist pipeline was used in a later analysis to assign CDR3 sequences and most-parsimonious VDJ recombination scenarios. In a later analysis, every TCR beta chain was defined by the combination of its CDR3 amino acid sequence and its V-gene family, and reads without a unique V-gene family were dropped. As a way to deal with suspected cross-contamination and a sequencing artifact, a later analysis dropped nearly 600 nucleotide sequences that were highly shared and had low generation probability. In a later analysis, a clonal expansion index was calculated for each public chain from normalized within-repertoire ranks of inferred template counts. In a later analysis, generation probabilities were computed using a VDJ recombination model fitted to out-of-frame rearrangements, and the results were checked against IGoR. In a later analysis, TCR-TCR, TCR-HLA and TCR-CMV co-occurrence was scored with hypergeometric tests, and a repertoire-size bias correction was applied to TCR pairs. A later analysis estimated false discovery rates by permuting HLA or CMV assignments 20 times. In a later analysis, co-occurring TCRs were grouped using DBSCAN, with TCRdist sequence similarity added in when clustering inside HLA-allele-positive subsets. Repertoires with fewer than 30,000 or more than 120,000 public chains were left out of co-occurrence clustering, as were four to six repertoires with anomalous nucleotide sharing. TCRdb provides this immuneACCESS table in a form limited to in-frame rearrangements. Some clones are lacking; in checked studies, under half of them reflect an unresolved V gene, and why the rest are absent is not known. That table is the source of V, J and clone size, and D and trimming were worked out from the DNA. This sample comprises 150,000 to 200,000 clones, approximately 67% of them detected only once. Of the sample, 4% to 5.5% falls within the top ten clones.

The sequence was obtained from a woman aged 18-29 years in good health and CMV-seropositive. Sequenced sample: PBMCs.

The nucleotides are TGTGCCAGCAGCCAGGACAGCGGGAGGATAGGGGAGCAGTTCTTC. Translation gives CASSQDSGRIGEQFF. The chain employs TRBV4-2 and TRBJ2-1; TRBD2 fits 9 bases in the junction. Compared with germline, V lacks 3 bases and J lacks 10 bases; bases without a gene match: 10. The CDR3 spans 15 residues, from the cysteine through the phenylalanine. The read is trimmed to its CDR3 DNA, 45 bases read in frame from base 1. CDR1 LGHNA and CDR2 YNFKEQ were looked up in the germline V gene.